Described below is a single TCR beta chain sequence and its context. Antigen unknown. The sample is drawn from a study of cytomegalovirus exposure and HLA in healthy donors. PCR used 60 Vbeta primers and 13 Jbeta primers. Repertoires were generated with immunoSEQ multiplex PCR, while TCRdb's copy carries only in-frame clones and drops some. Among about 190,000 clones listed, 80% were seen once. Study-wide results and caveats: The productive fraction for most TCR beta V segments was about 87% or about 30% in an earlier analysis.

CDR1 GTSNPN and CDR2 SVGIG come from the germline V gene (reference sequence). CDR3 length equals 13 residues. Trimming pared 3 bases from V and 5 bases from J, leaving 13 bases between. This chain connects TRBV30 to TRBJ1-1; TRBD1 is a possible D gene (5 bases). This clonotype was obtained from a boy younger than 18 in good health and CMV-seronegative. The sample taken for sequencing was PBMCs. The CDR3 DNA follows: TGTGCCTGGAGGCGGGGTGGGGGGACTGAAGCTTTCTTT. Translated, it gives CAWRRGGGTEAFF.